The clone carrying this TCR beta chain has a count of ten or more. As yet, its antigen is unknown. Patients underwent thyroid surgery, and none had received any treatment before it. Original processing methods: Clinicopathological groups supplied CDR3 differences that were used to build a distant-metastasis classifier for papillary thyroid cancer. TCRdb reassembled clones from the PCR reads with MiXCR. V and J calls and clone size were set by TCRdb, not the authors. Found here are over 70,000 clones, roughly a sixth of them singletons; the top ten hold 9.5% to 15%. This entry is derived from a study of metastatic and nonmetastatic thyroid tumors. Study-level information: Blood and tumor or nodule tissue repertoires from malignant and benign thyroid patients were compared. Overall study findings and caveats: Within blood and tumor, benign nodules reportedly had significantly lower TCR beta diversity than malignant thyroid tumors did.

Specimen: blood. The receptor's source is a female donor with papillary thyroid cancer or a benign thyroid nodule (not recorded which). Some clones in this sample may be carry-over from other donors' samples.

In nucleotides, the CDR3 is TGTGCCAGCAGTTTAGAGGCAGGCGCCTACGAGCAGTACTTC. Encoded protein: CASSLEAGAYEQYF. The V call is TRBV12-3 or TRBV12-4, the J call TRBJ2-7; D gene uncertain. The CDR3 length is 14 residues. V dropped 1 base and J dropped 2 bases, with 9 bases sitting between them.